This T cell receptor (beta chain) came from a study of vaccination and CD4 T cells after COVID-19. Background on the study: Nasal swab PCR showed SARS-CoV-2 in convalescent patients, eight or nine with mild and one with severe disease. Six males and four females, two of them Hispanic, were enrolled as convalescents.

In the case of this clonotype: Its matching antigen is unknown.

The study's findings and limits: Convalescent patients' median share of reactive clones seen only post-vaccination was around 84%.

CDR3 length equals 12 residues. J gave up 0 bases and V 6 bases, and 2 bases lay outside the gene matches. Germline V gene data show CDR1 as DFQATT and CDR2 as SNEGSKA (reference sequence). Sequenced with the Oncomine TCR Beta short-read assay was DNA taken from cultured CD4+ T cells. Using its own MiXCR run on the PCR reads, TCRdb lists one record per CDR3 protein. The sample has about 5,500 distinct CDR3 sequences; approximately 74% are singletons. Treatment described: roughly 11-day PBMC culture with coronavirus spike peptide pools or control peptides (ViraFEST assay). Peptide-pool expansion of antigen-specific T cells preceded TCR sequencing in ViraFEST.

The sequencing input was CD4+ T cells from blood, cultured in vitro. This receptor was obtained from a human donor who had recovered from COVID-19. This chain uses TRBV20-1 with TRBJ2-7; 7 nucleotides agree with TRBD1. The DNA for the CDR3 is TGCAGTGCCCGGGACAGCTCCTACGAGCAGTACTTC. It encodes CSARDSSYEQYF.